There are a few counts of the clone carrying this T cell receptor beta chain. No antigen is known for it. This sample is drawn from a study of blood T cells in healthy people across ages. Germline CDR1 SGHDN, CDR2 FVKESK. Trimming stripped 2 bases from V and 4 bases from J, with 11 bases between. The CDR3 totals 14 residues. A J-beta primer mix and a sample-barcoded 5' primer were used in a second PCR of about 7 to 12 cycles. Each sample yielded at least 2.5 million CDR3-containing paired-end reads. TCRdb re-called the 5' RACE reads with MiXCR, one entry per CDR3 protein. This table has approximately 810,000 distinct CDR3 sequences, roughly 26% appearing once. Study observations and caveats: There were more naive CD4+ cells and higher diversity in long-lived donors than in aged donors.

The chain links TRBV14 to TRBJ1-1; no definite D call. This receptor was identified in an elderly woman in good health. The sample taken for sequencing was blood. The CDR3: CASSQPPGSTEAFF. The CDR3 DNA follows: TGTGCCAGCAGCCAACCGCCGGGCAGCACTGAAGCTTTCTTT.